The clone carrying this T cell receptor beta chain was counted between two and nine times. The data are from a study of cytomegalovirus exposure and HLA in healthy donors. Repertoires were generated with immunoSEQ multiplex PCR, while TCRdb's copy carries only in-frame clones and drops some. The sample includes over 60,000 clones, under 96% seen only once; the top ten take more than 3.5%. Material for sequencing was PBMCs. The sequence was obtained from a young woman in good health and CMV-seropositive.

DNA for the CDR3: TGTGCCAGCAGTAAACATGACAGGGTCACTGAAGCTTTCTTT. Amino acids: CASSKHDRVTEAFF. The rearrangement links TRBV6-6 to TRBJ1-1; 7 positions match TRBD1. The CDR3 has 14 residues. CDR1 MNHNY and CDR2 SVGAGI come from the germline V gene (reference sequence). Trimming took 5 bases from V and 4 from J; bases not matched to a gene: 7.